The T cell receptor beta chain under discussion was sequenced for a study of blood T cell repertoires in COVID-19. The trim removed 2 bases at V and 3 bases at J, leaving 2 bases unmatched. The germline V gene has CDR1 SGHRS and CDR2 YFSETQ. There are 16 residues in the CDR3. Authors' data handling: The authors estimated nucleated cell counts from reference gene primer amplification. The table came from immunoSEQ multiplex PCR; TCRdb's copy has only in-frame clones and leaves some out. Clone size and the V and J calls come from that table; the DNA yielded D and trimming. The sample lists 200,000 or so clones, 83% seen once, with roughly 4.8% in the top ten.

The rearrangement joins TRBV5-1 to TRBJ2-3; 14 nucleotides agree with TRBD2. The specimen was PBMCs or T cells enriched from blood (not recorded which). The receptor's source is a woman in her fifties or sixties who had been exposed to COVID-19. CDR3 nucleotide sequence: TGCGCCAGCAGCTTTGGACTAGCGGGGGGTACAGATACGCAGTATTTT. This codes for CASSFGLAGGTDTQYF.